This is a list of T cell receptor beta chains from one sample in a study of blood T cell repertoires in COVID-19. Clones were read by immunoSEQ multiplex PCR, and TCRdb kept only the in-frame ones, dropping some. The sample shows some 80,000 clones, 81% of them seen only once. Sequencing used peripheral blood. These receptors were collected from a man older than 75 with acute or convalescent COVID-19. Both conserved end residues are part of each CDR3. Clone size appears in some rows only: once, few, many, or a class for an expanded clone.

j_gene	abundance	v_gene	CDR3aa
TRBJ2-1	-	TRBV7-9	CASSLLAGGPRTDEQFF
TRBJ2-1	-	TRBV7-9	CASSLVAGVYNEQFF
TRBJ2-2	-	TRBV3-1/TRBV3-2	CASSRWSGGATGELFF
TRBJ2-1	many	TRBV18	CASSPLNNEQFF
TRBJ2-7	-	TRBV15	CATSSRGVEQYF
TRBJ2-5	-	TRBV9	CASSVAGGGETQYF
TRBJ2-7	-	TRBV4-3	CASSQGPSGSKNYEQYF
TRBJ1-4	-	TRBV5-1	CASSLGQGIVGEKLFF
TRBJ1-4	-	TRBV14	CASSQSPNREKLFF
TRBJ1-1	few	TRBV6-2/TRBV6-3	CASSYDTRTGGAFLGTEAFF
TRBJ2-1	-	TRBV18	CASSATSGFMYNEQFF
TRBJ2-7	-	TRBV30	CAWSVWFDRGHEQYF
TRBJ2-2	few	TRBV29-1	CSVEGSGTAGELFF
TRBJ1-4	-	TRBV6-5	CASSYQFNEKLFF
TRBJ2-1	-	TRBV5-1	CASSPSGKVEQFF
TRBJ1-4	-	TRBV6-5	CASSYPDSPEKLFF
TRBJ1-6	-	TRBV7-9	CASSVDSLNSPLHF
TRBJ1-5	-	TRBV5-8	CASSLVRGQPQHF
TRBJ1-1	once	TRBV28	CASSLYPSGNTEAFF
TRBJ2-7	-	TRBV6-2/TRBV6-3	CASSYSSRDTYEQYF
TRBJ1-1	-	TRBV28	CASSFGQGNTEAFF
TRBJ2-1	-	TRBV6-5	CASSTGYNEQFF
TRBJ2-5	-	TRBV5-1	CASSITGGQETQYF
TRBJ1-2	-	TRBV3-1/TRBV3-2	CASSQGGGDFSRGYTF
TRBJ2-1	-	TRBV5-1	CASSSGTGSSYNEQFF
TRBJ1-5	once	TRBV2	CASGRQGGQPQHF
TRBJ2-7	-	TRBV5-4	CASSRSGRNDEQYF
TRBJ2-1	-	TRBV9	CASSSRDYAYNEQFF
TRBJ2-5	-	TRBV2	CASSAGRETQYF
TRBJ2-3	-	TRBV7-3	CASSSTSGTDTQYF
TRBJ2-3	once	TRBV7-2	CASTPQFSTDTQYF